This T cell receptor (beta chain) emerged from a study of long-term antiretroviral therapy in people with HIV (dated by TCRdb to between 2021 and 2024). As for the study more broadly: The earliest samples were collected roughly a decade before the 2015 WHO recommendation for immediate ART, at a time when ART was usually postponed until CD4 counts fell. A retrospective serial study tested whether changes in peripheral blood TRB repertoire composition and diversity were associated with ART initiation and durable HIV suppression. From some 27 adults with confirmed HIV infection, the cohort provided roughly 200 cryopreserved PBMC samples, gathered serially across a mean of around six years (range 1-12). About 40% of the roughly 30 participants with HIV were female. No cross-contamination during QIAcube processing was shown when test extractions of a monoclonal T-cell line were performed alongside about 30 polyclonal samples. Here is what the overall study found, with its caveats: The samples span the years 2004 to 2017, and the ART regimens used may be less effective than current regimens. A significant increase in TRB diversity was found to be associated with ART initiation, although TRB diversity was observed to remain significantly below that of transplant donor controls even after long-term ART. Owing to limited PBMC availability, only the TCR beta chain was sequenced, without alpha chain pairing. Expanded TRB clones identified before ART initiation dominated the repertoire at all time points, although this dominance fluctuated and declined in many PLHIV after ART. Unsorted PBMC were profiled instead of sorted CD4+ and CD8+ T cells because pre-ART samples had limited cell numbers. Inferences about post-ART repertoire changes are limited because no data were available on ART adherence, viral resistance or therapy changes. Compared with controls, HIV repertoires had narrower CDR3 length ranges, and the network structure pointed to an antigen-experienced repertoire that shifted only slightly toward naive after ART.

Inclusion was restricted to participants for whom at least one PBMC sample before ART initiation and at least two post-ART samples were available. All participants with HIV were treated in the United States of America. Before DNA extraction, cryopreserved samples containing roughly 0.9-10 million PBMC were thawed and washed. At the time of the earliest PBMC sample, participants with HIV were aged between about 20 and 55 years. PBMC samples from each participant spanned 1-4 timepoints before ART initiation and 2-8 timepoints after ART initiation, with a median of 7 samples. Serial HIV viral load, CD4+ T-cell count, ART history and demographic data were obtained for every participant. Genomic DNA was extracted from unsorted PBMC with a Qiagen kit on a QIAcube, with processing performed in batches of 12 samples. V and J are truncated by 2 bases and 6 bases respectively, leaving an intervening sequence of 11 bases. CDR1 and CDR2 are drawn from the germline V gene: SGDLS, YYNGEE. The CDR3 measures 13 amino acids from cysteine to phenylalanine. Only CDR3 DNA is held: 39 bases, read in frame from base 1.

Of note for this clone: This clone's antigen is unknown. It has no much larger one-base neighbor in the sample; base qualities were not kept.

The immunoSEQ hsTCRB v3.0 assay was used at survey level resolution to sequence the TRB variable region. A depth of roughly 35,000-50,000 T-cell genomes per sample was targeted for TRB sequencing. Pooled TRB libraries were sequenced on an Illumina MiSeq with a v3 150-cycle kit. In the authors' own workflow: Repertoire analysis ran in R within a reproducible Nextflow workflow covering QC, data transformation and analysis. LymphoSeq2, an R package for exploring AIRR-Seq data, was used to implement the custom analyses. Four samples that yielded fewer than 5000 total TRB sequences were excluded, so that approximately 200 HIV repertoires were analyzed. Of the approximately 190 retained HIV repertoires, 55 to 60 were collected before and 129 after ART initiation. Each repertoire was downsampled to 5000 TRB nucleotide sequences, and summary statistics were averaged across 100 downsampling iterations. Only TRB sequences with CDR3 regions of at least seven amino acids were retained for analysis. Diversity was assessed using a clonality score derived from Shannon entropy and using the Gini coefficient. In repertoire networks, the top 5000 CDR3 amino acid sequences were linked whenever an edit distance of one separated two sequences. For TRB CDR3 amino acid sequences, GLIPH2 was used to predict antigen specificity groups and MHC restriction. To flag known CMV, EBV, HIV or tissue antigen associations, CDR3 amino acid sequences were matched against VDJdb and McPAS-TCR. Pre-ART, post-ART and control groups were compared with Wilcoxon signed-rank tests and Holm-Bonferroni correction. The clones in this table, taken by TCRdb from immuneACCESS, are in-frame only. Not every clone is retained; where verified, under half of the shortfall comes from an unresolved V gene, and the cause of the rest is unknown. The V and J calls and clone size come from that table; D and trimming were worked out from the DNA. Present in this sample are 28,000 or so clones, over 90% of which were seen just once. The top ten constitute about 9.4% of the sample.

The V and J genes are TRBV9 and TRBJ1-2; no confident D gene assignment can be made. This specimen consisted of unsorted PBMCs, obtained 6.2 years after starting antiretroviral therapy. This receptor was obtained from a man in his forties with HIV. The DNA is TGTGCCAGCAGCGTCTCCTCCAGCGATGGCTACACCTTC. Translated, this is CASSVSSSDGYTF.